This entry lists 5 T cell receptor beta chains sequenced from one sample in a study of blood T cell repertoires in COVID-19. Sequencing was performed with immunoSEQ multiplex PCR; in TCRdb, only in-frame clones are kept and a portion is missing. The sample records about 150,000 clones, roughly nine tenths being singletons. The sequenced material came from peripheral blood. The receptors shown here come from an older woman with acute or convalescent COVID-19.

The chain recombines TRBV19 with TRBJ2-5; TRBD1 matches 8 bases. CDR3 length: 16 residues. The V gene end was trimmed by 10 bases and the J gene end by 4 bases; junction bases not matched to a gene: 17. Germline V gives CDR1 LNHDA, CDR2 SQIVND (reference sequence). The DNA of the CDR3 is TGTGCCACTCCGGGACAGGTACCCTCGACTCTAGAGACCCAGTACTTC. Protein product: CATPGQVPSTLETQYF.

V gene TRBV16 combines with J gene TRBJ2-5; D is perhaps TRBD2 (5 bases). Germline values: CDR1 KGHSY, CDR2 FQNENV. The CDR3 consists of 13 residues. The V gene lost 5 bases and the J gene lost 4 bases, with 11 bases spanning the gap. The DNA of the CDR3 is TGTGCCAGCAGCGAATGGAGGCGAGAGACCCAGTACTTC. Translated, it gives CASSEWRRETQYF.

In DNA form, the CDR3 reads TGTGCCAGCAGCCCCAAATGGGGCGGGGGCGCTGGAAACACCATATATTTT. Its translation is CASSPKWGGGAGNTIYF. The chain uses TRBV3-1 (or the pseudogene TRBV3-2) and TRBJ1-3; D is possibly TRBD1 (6 bases). V lost 4 bases and J lost 2, with 18 bases in between. Germline lookup yields CDR1 LGHDT and CDR2 YNNKEL (reference sequence). This CDR3 contains 17 residues.

The chain joins TRBV6-2 or TRBV6-3 to TRBJ2-1; TRBD1 might be the D (5 bases). There are 16 residues in the CDR3. Looked up from germline, CDR1 is MNHEY and CDR2 is SVGEGT. V lost 3 bases to trimming and J lost 6 bases, with 18 bases between them. For the CDR3, the DNA is TGTGCCAGCAGTTATTCCATCCCAGGGTCGGGCAATGAGCAGTTCTTC. It is translated as CASSYSIPGSGNEQFF.

The V and J genes are TRBV5-3 and TRBJ1-4; tentatively, D is TRBD1 (6 bases). TRBV5-3 has ORF status, its function being uncertain. The ends were cut back, 4 bases at V and 3 bases at J, with 16 bases in the middle. This CDR3 is built from 16 residues. CDR3 DNA sequence: TGTGCCAGAAGCCGGACCCCGGGGGGCGCTAATGAAAAACTGTTTTTT. Amino acids: CARSRTPGGANEKLFF.